The 4 T cell receptor beta chains listed next were all sequenced from one sample in a study of blood T cell repertoires in COVID-19. Sequencing used immunoSEQ multiplex PCR; TCRdb keeps in-frame clones, though not all of them. Here the sample spans roughly 410,000 clones, around 91% being singletons. The sample consisted of peripheral blood. The source of these receptors is a middle-aged woman with COVID-19, enrolled during active disease.

The V gene is TRBV7-2, the J gene TRBJ1-1; 7 nucleotides line up with TRBD1. This CDR3 is built from 13 residues. The J segment lost 4 bases and the V segment lost 5 bases, leaving 4 bases of the junction unmatched. Germline assignment: CDR1 SGHTA and CDR2 FQGNSA. The CDR3: CASSRPGGTEAFF. DNA for the CDR3: TGTGCCAGCAGCCGCCCAGGGGGCACTGAAGCTTTCTTT.

V usage is TRBV29-1 and J usage is TRBJ2-4, with a tentative D call TRBD2 (5 bases). Trimming took 5 bases from V and 7 from J, leaving 18 bases between them. There are 14 residues in the CDR3. The V gene's germline CDR1 is SQVTM and CDR2 ANQGSEA. As DNA, the CDR3 is TGCAGCGTTCGACCACGGGGAGACGGGAACATTCAGTACTTC. The encoded protein is CSVRPRGDGNIQYF.

This chain joins TRBV5-8 and TRBJ1-2, with D possibly TRBD1 on 5 matching bases. The V gene lost 6 bases and the J gene lost 6 bases, with 12 bases spanning the gap. The CDR3 runs 12 residues. Germline V gene data show CDR1 as SGHTS and CDR2 as YDEGEE. The CDR3 nucleotides are TGTGCCAGCAATACAGGTTTAAATGGCTACACCTTC. It yields the protein CASNTGLNGYTF.

The chain is built from TRBV7-3 and TRBJ2-1; 11 bases align to TRBD2. This CDR3 is 15 amino acids long. The trim removed 3 bases at V and 8 bases at J, leaving 6 bases unmatched. The germline V gene encodes CDR1 SGHTA and CDR2 FQGTGA. CDR3 sequence (DNA): TGTGCCAGCAGCTTGCTAGCGGGAGGTGGCGATGAGCAGTTCTTC. As protein: CASSLLAGGGDEQFF. Full variable domain (rest looked up from reference TRBV7-3 and TRBJ2-1): GAGVSQTPSNKVTEKGKYVELRCDPISGHTALYWYRQSLGQGPEFLIYFQGTGAADDSGLPNDRFFAVRPEGSVSTLKIQRTERGDSAVYLCASSLLAGGGDEQFFGPGTRLTVL.